The rows below give T cell receptor beta chains drawn from one sample of a study of human T cells and chemical hapten exposure. TCRdb used MiXCR to reprocess the RACE reads, holding one entry per CDR3 protein. The sample carries about 89,000 distinct CDR3 sequences, around 10% recorded once. The starting material was whole blood, obtained in connection with sensitization to the hapten diphenylcyclopropenone (DPC). Receptor source: a man in his forties with alopecia areata. Some clones in this sample may be carry-over from other donors' samples. Each CDR3 is given with its conserved first and last residue. A D gene is named only where the DNA matches it firmly. A clone size is listed for some rows: how often the clone was seen (once, few, many), or a class if it is expanded.

j_call,cdr3_length,d_call,clone_size,v_call,cdr3_aa,cdr3_nt
TRBJ2-1,15,.,.,TRBV7-9,CASSSLRRLGDEQFF,TGTGCCAGCAGCTCTTTGCGGAGACTAGGGGATGAGCAGTTCTTC
TRBJ1-2,13,TRBD1,few,TRBV5-1,CASSQGQGNGYTF,TGCGCCAGCAGCCAAGGACAGGGTAATGGCTACACCTTC
TRBJ2-7,15,TRBD2,.,TRBV6-2/TRBV6-3,CASMWPSGSSYEQYF,TGTGCCAGCATGTGGCCTAGCGGGAGTTCCTACGAGCAGTACTTC
TRBJ2-1,14,.,few,TRBV6-2/TRBV6-3,CASSYSGLYNEQFF,TGTGCCAGCAGTTACTCCGGACTGTACAATGAGCAGTTCTTC
TRBJ2-7,11,.,.,TRBV29-1,CSARQGDEQYF,TGCAGCGCCAGACAAGGGGATGAGCAGTACTTC
TRBJ2-5,14,TRBD2,few,TRBV5-4,CASSSTSGQETQYF,TGTGCCAGCAGCTCGACTAGCGGACAAGAGACCCAGTACTTC
TRBJ1-1,14,.,many,TRBV7-9,CASSLVGGTTEAFF,TGTGCCAGCAGCTTAGTTGGGGGCACGACTGAAGCTTTCTTT
TRBJ2-1,16,TRBD2,.,TRBV2,CASSRIAGSSYNEQFF,TGTGCCAGCAGTCGTATAGCGGGAAGCTCCTACAATGAGCAGTTCTTC
TRBJ1-6,16,TRBD1,.,TRBV4-3,CASSQLAPTGSSGLHF,TGCGCCAGCAGCCAACTAGCCCCGACAGGGTCTTCTGGCCTCCACTTT
TRBJ1-1,16,.,many,TRBV28,CASSLPSSIGGGGAFF,TGTGCCAGCAGTTTACCGTCCTCGATAGGGGGTGGTGGAGCTTTCTTT
TRBJ2-1,13,.,few,TRBV4-1,CASSQNPNNEQFF,TGCGCCAGCAGCCAAAACCCGAACAATGAGCAGTTCTTC
TRBJ2-5,15,TRBD2,few,TRBV29-1,CSIWTSGSPQETQYF,TGCAGCATCTGGACTAGCGGATCCCCCCAAGAGACCCAGTACTTC
TRBJ2-5,17,TRBD2,few,TRBV7-9,CASSFGTSGSSQETQYF,TGTGCCAGCAGCTTCGGGACTAGCGGGAGCAGCCAAGAGACCCAGTACTTC
TRBJ2-2,13,.,many,TRBV4-2,CASSQDFSGELFF,TGTGCCAGCAGCCAGGACTTCTCCGGGGAGCTGTTTTTT
TRBJ2-2,14,TRBD1,.,TRBV12-3/TRBV12-4,CASSPQGAGGELFF,TGTGCCAGCAGTCCACAGGGGGCTGGCGGGGAGCTGTTTTTT
TRBJ1-1,14,.,.,TRBV12-3/TRBV12-4,CASSRSRGDTEAFF,TGTGCCAGCAGTCGATCCCGCGGGGACACTGAAGCTTTCTTT
TRBJ2-3,12,.,few,TRBV3-1,CASSQERDTQYF,TGTGCCAGCAGCCAAGAAAGAGATACGCAGTATTTT
TRBJ1-2,13,.,few,TRBV4-2,CASSQDMGNGYTF,TGTGCCAGCAGCCAAGATATGGGGAATGGCTACACCTTC
TRBJ2-5,12,.,few,TRBV6-2/TRBV6-3,CAISGVQETQYF,TGTGCCATTTCCGGGGTTCAAGAGACCCAGTACTTC
TRBJ2-3,15,.,.,TRBV20-1,CSARRGASSADTQYF,TGCAGTGCTAGGCGGGGCGCATCGTCGGCAGATACGCAGTATTTT
TRBJ2-5,15,.,few,TRBV5-4,CASSVGESAQETQYF,TGTGCCAGCAGCGTGGGAGAGAGTGCCCAAGAGACCCAGTACTTC
TRBJ1-6,15,.,few,TRBV7-2,CASSSPQAYNSPLHF,TGTGCCAGCAGCTCACCCCAGGCCTATAATTCACCCCTCCACTTT
TRBJ2-1,15,TRBD2,few,TRBV15,CATSRRLAGANEQFF,TGTGCCACCAGCAGACGACTAGCGGGAGCGAATGAGCAGTTCTTC
TRBJ1-5,16,.,many,TRBV6-5,CASSTGTPSRGQPQHF,TGTGCCAGCAGTACCGGGACACCGAGCCGAGGTCAGCCCCAGCATTTT
TRBJ1-1,14,TRBD1,few,TRBV25-1,CASSPDRANTEAFF,TGTGCCAGCAGTCCGGACAGGGCTAACACTGAAGCTTTCTTT
TRBJ2-3,17,.,.,TRBV5-4,CANSLKSASGSTDTQYF,TGTGCCAACAGCTTGAAGTCGGCCAGCGGTAGCACAGATACGCAGTATTTT
TRBJ1-3,16,.,few,TRBV5-5,CASSLGSGISGNTIYF,TGTGCCAGCAGCTTGGGAAGCGGAATCTCTGGAAACACCATATATTTT
TRBJ1-5,14,.,.,TRBV6-6,CASSYVDGNQPQHF,TGTGCCAGCAGTTACGTTGATGGAAATCAGCCCCAGCATTTT
TRBJ2-1,13,.,.,TRBV29-1,CSVSRTASNEQFF,TGCAGCGTTTCCCGGACTGCCTCCAATGAGCAGTTCTTC
TRBJ1-4,15,TRBD1,many,TRBV12-3/TRBV12-4,CASRPPGQGNEKLFF,TGTGCCAGCAGACCCCCGGGACAGGGAAATGAAAAACTGTTTTTT
TRBJ1-6,15,.,few,TRBV3-1,CASSQEIIRSSPLHF,TGTGCCAGCAGCCAAGAGATAATTAGAAGTTCACCCCTCCACTTT
TRBJ2-7,14,.,few,TRBV25-1,CASSFDRSPYEQYF,TGTGCCAGCAGCTTTGACAGGAGTCCCTACGAGCAGTACTTC
TRBJ2-5,14,.,few,TRBV29-1,CSVVRGTSKETQYF,TGCAGCGTTGTTCGCGGGACTTCAAAAGAGACCCAGTACTTC
TRBJ2-5,14,.,few,TRBV6-1,CASSEMEVRETQYF,TGTGCCAGCAGTGAAATGGAAGTAAGAGAGACCCAGTACTTC
TRBJ2-1,12,.,.,TRBV7-9,CASSQPPPEQFF,TGTGCCAGCAGTCAACCTCCACCCGAGCAGTTCTTC
TRBJ2-3,13,.,.,TRBV20-1,CSASDDSTDTQYF,TGCAGTGCTAGTGACGATAGCACAGATACGCAGTATTTT
TRBJ2-3,18,.,many,TRBV9,CASSVSSRGTPGTDTQYF,TGTGCCAGCAGCGTATCTTCTCGGGGGACCCCAGGCACAGATACGCAGTATTTT
TRBJ2-2,17,TRBD2,.,TRBV7-2,CASSLGGGSRYTGELFF,TGTGCCAGCAGCTTAGGAGGCGGGAGTCGGTACACCGGGGAGCTGTTTTTT
TRBJ2-7,13,.,many,TRBV10-3,CAISDLAGSEQYF,TGTGCCATCAGTGATTTGGCAGGGAGTGAGCAGTACTTC
TRBJ2-2,15,.,few,TRBV6-5,CASSSAGAGTGELFF,TGTGCCAGCAGTTCGGCGGGGGCTGGCACCGGGGAGCTGTTTTTT
TRBJ2-1,15,.,few,TRBV19,CASGTSGGAEHEQFF,TGTGCCAGTGGGACGAGTGGAGGGGCTGAGCATGAGCAGTTCTTC
TRBJ2-1,12,.,.,TRBV20-1,CSAARTANEQFF,TGCAGTGCGGCTAGAACAGCAAATGAGCAGTTCTTC
TRBJ2-1,17,TRBD2,few,TRBV7-2,CASSLALGLAGASEQFF,TGTGCCAGCAGCTTAGCGTTGGGACTAGCGGGAGCTAGTGAGCAGTTCTTC